This TCR beta chain was captured by sequencing in a study of blood T cells in healthy people across ages. About the study: When template switching was applied, about one barcoded beta molecule was captured per two T cells.

The CDR3 is made up of 17 amino acids. Looked up from germline, CDR1 is SGHAT and CDR2 is FQNNGV. V lost 5 bases and J lost 0, with 16 bases in between. Study-level points and caveats: Unsorted PBMCs ruled out conclusive naive versus antigen-experienced comparison. Correlation between TCR beta diversity and naive T cell percentage was strong. Donor CMV status, an unknown factor, possibly confounded changes in expanded clonotypes.

Primed by a sample-barcoded 5' primer and a J-beta primer mix, a second PCR proceeded for 7 to 11 cycles. TCRdb re-called the 5' RACE reads with MiXCR, one entry per CDR3 protein. This sample has approximately 820,000 distinct CDR3 sequences, with under 55% found just once. About this clonotype: The antigen is undetermined.

The clonotype was recovered from a man between 60 and 75 years old in good health. Source material: blood. The genes are TRBV11-2 and TRBJ2-2; possibly TRBD2 for D (6 bases). The CDR3 loop reads CASSLLWGEPNTGELFF. The CDR3 DNA reads as TGTGCCAGCAGCCTCCTTTGGGGGGAACCGAACACCGGGGAGCTGTTTTTT.